Included here is one T cell receptor (beta chain) sequence, with context. Its antigen is undetermined. These data are taken from a study of OX40 agonist ivuxolimab in advanced cancers. The ends lost 6 bases at V and 4 bases at J; junction bases unmatched: 9. Germline V CDR1 and CDR2: SGDLS, YYNGEE. The CDR3 is 15 residues long. Profiling relied on immunoSEQ multiplex PCR, and the TCRdb table lists in-frame clones only, not all of them. The sample includes approximately 48,000 clones, about 87% seen only once; the top ten take 10%. Study results and limitations: More expanded clones were seen, on average, in CD8+ T cells than in CD4+.

Autoimmune disease history or systemic immunosuppression led to patient exclusion. The rearrangement links TRBV9 to TRBJ2-2; 7 bases are a match to TRBD2. The sequences come from CD4+ or CD8+ T cells sorted from blood, collected in a trial of the OX40 agonist ivuxolimab. This receptor was identified in an adult with an advanced solid tumor such as melanoma, head and neck, liver or kidney cancer. As DNA, the CDR3 is TGTGCCAGCAAGGATGCGGGAGAACTCACCGGGGAGCTGTTTTTT. Translated: CASKDAGELTGELFF.